This is a list of T cell receptor beta chains from one sample in a study of blood T cell repertoires in COVID-19. Method: immunoSEQ multiplex PCR; TCRdb's copy keeps in-frame clones and lacks some. Seen here are approximately 140,000 clones, 70% to 90% observed once, and the top ten hold about 3.5%. What was sequenced was peripheral blood. The source is a man aged 65-85 years with acute or convalescent COVID-19. The CDR3 runs from the conserved cysteine through the conserved F or W. Fields, in order: clone size, CDR3 length, V gene, J gene, D gene, CDR3 DNA, CDR3 protein. D genes are given only for firm matches. Only some rows state a clone size, as once, few, many or a class for expanded clones.

clone_size: NA; cdr3_length: 15; v_call: TRBV15; j_call: TRBJ1-2; d_call: NA; cdr3_nt: TGTGCCACCAGCAGACAGTCCCCAGGCGACTATGGCTACACCTTC; cdr3_aa: CATSRQSPGDYGYTF
clone_size: few; cdr3_length: 16; v_call: TRBV19; j_call: TRBJ2-2; d_call: NA; cdr3_nt: TGTGCCAGTAGTATAGCCCCCCCTGCGGGGCCCGGGGAGCTGTTTTTT; cdr3_aa: CASSIAPPAGPGELFF
clone_size: NA; cdr3_length: 13; v_call: TRBV28; j_call: TRBJ1-2; d_call: NA; cdr3_nt: TGTGCCAGCAGTTTAGGGGGGTCGTATGGCTACACCTTC; cdr3_aa: CASSLGGSYGYTF
clone_size: NA; cdr3_length: 16; v_call: TRBV5-1; j_call: TRBJ2-5; d_call: TRBD2; cdr3_nt: TGCGCCAGCAGCTTGAGACTAGCGGGAGCGCGCGAGACCCAGTACTTC; cdr3_aa: CASSLRLAGARETQYF
clone_size: many; cdr3_length: 15; v_call: TRBV28; j_call: TRBJ1-2; d_call: TRBD1; cdr3_nt: TGTGCCAGCAGTTTCAGTTCCGGGACAGTCTATGGCTACACCTTC; cdr3_aa: CASSFSSGTVYGYTF
clone_size: few; cdr3_length: 16; v_call: TRBV28; j_call: TRBJ2-1; d_call: TRBD2; cdr3_nt: TGTGCCAGCAGCGCGGGACTAGCGGGAAAGGACAATGAGCAGTTCTTC; cdr3_aa: CASSAGLAGKDNEQFF
clone_size: NA; cdr3_length: 15; v_call: TRBV28; j_call: TRBJ2-7; d_call: TRBD1; cdr3_nt: TGTGCCAGCAGCCCCGGGACAGGTGTCTCCTACGAGCAGTACTTC; cdr3_aa: CASSPGTGVSYEQYF
clone_size: NA; cdr3_length: 16; v_call: TRBV4-2; j_call: TRBJ1-4; d_call: TRBD1; cdr3_nt: TGTGCCAGCAGCCAGGGTCCCGGACAGGGGGAAAAAAAACTGTTTTTT; cdr3_aa: CASSQGPGQGEKKLFF
clone_size: NA; cdr3_length: 14; v_call: TRBV24-1; j_call: TRBJ1-1; d_call: NA; cdr3_nt: TGTGCCACCAGTGATGAAAGAGGGAACACTGAAGCTTTCTTT; cdr3_aa: CATSDERGNTEAFF
clone_size: NA; cdr3_length: 16; v_call: TRBV27; j_call: TRBJ2-5; d_call: TRBD2; cdr3_nt: TGTGCCAGCAGTTCAAATAGCGGGACTACAGGGGAGACCCAGTACTTC; cdr3_aa: CASSSNSGTTGETQYF
clone_size: NA; cdr3_length: 12; v_call: TRBV3-1/TRBV3-2; j_call: TRBJ2-3; d_call: NA; cdr3_nt: TGTGCCAGCGGCTCTAGCGCAGATACGCAGTATTTT; cdr3_aa: CASGSSADTQYF
clone_size: NA; cdr3_length: 15; v_call: TRBV4-3; j_call: TRBJ2-7; d_call: TRBD1; cdr3_nt: TGCGCCAGCAGCCACCTGACAGGGGAGGCCTACGAGCAGTACTTC; cdr3_aa: CASSHLTGEAYEQYF
clone_size: NA; cdr3_length: 13; v_call: TRBV12-3/TRBV12-4; j_call: TRBJ2-1; d_call: TRBD1; cdr3_nt: TGTGCCAGCAGTCTCGGACAGGGCAATGAGCAGTTCTTC; cdr3_aa: CASSLGQGNEQFF
clone_size: NA; cdr3_length: 14; v_call: TRBV21-1; j_call: TRBJ1-5; d_call: NA; cdr3_nt: TGTGCCGGAAGACCGGGACAAGCTAATCAGCCCCAGCATTTT; cdr3_aa: CAGRPGQANQPQHF
clone_size: once; cdr3_length: 13; v_call: TRBV27; j_call: TRBJ2-5; d_call: NA; cdr3_nt: TGTGCCAGCAGTTTATCCCGCGGGGAGACCCAGTACTTC; cdr3_aa: CASSLSRGETQYF
clone_size: once; cdr3_length: 17; v_call: TRBV5-4; j_call: TRBJ2-2; d_call: TRBD2; cdr3_nt: TGTGCCAGCAGGCTGACTAGCGGGAGAGCGGGCACCGGGGAGCTGTTTTTT; cdr3_aa: CASRLTSGRAGTGELFF
clone_size: NA; cdr3_length: 17; v_call: TRBV3-1/TRBV3-2; j_call: TRBJ2-1; d_call: TRBD2; cdr3_nt: TGTGCCAGCAGCGGTCGTAGAGCAGCGGGACCCTACAATGAGCAGTTCTTC; cdr3_aa: CASSGRRAAGPYNEQFF
clone_size: NA; cdr3_length: 19; v_call: TRBV19; j_call: TRBJ2-6; d_call: NA; cdr3_nt: TGTGCCAGTTATCCTTCCCGACAGGGAGGCTTGAGCGGGGCCAACGTCCTGACTTTC; cdr3_aa: CASYPSRQGGLSGANVLTF